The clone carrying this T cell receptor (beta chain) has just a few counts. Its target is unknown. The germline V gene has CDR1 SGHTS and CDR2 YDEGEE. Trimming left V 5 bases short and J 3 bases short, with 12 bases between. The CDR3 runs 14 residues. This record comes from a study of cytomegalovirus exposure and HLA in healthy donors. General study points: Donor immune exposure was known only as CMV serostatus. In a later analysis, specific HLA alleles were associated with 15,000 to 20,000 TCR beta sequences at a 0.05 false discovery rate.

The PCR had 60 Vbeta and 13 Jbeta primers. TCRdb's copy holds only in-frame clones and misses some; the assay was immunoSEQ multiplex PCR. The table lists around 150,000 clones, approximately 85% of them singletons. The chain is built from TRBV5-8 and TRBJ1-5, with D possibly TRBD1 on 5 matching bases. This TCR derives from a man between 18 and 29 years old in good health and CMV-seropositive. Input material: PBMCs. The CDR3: CASRPGTHNQPQHF. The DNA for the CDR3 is TGTGCCAGCAGACCCGGGACTCACAATCAGCCCCAGCATTTT.